This T cell receptor beta chain was identified during a study of naive and memory T cell subsets. The SP2 primer and nested alpha and beta constant region primers amplified ligated cDNA in four rounds. For blood and skin samples, reverse transcription used TCR alpha and beta constant primers. In TCRdb, the 5' RACE reads were re-called with MiXCR into one record per CDR3 protein. The top ten hold around 0.84% of the sample, which has approximately 49,000 distinct CDR3 sequences, around 4.7% seen once. TCR cDNA received a 3' ligated oligonucleotide that carried a UMI. Whole-blood samples were 2 to 3 ml of peripheral blood from healthy adult volunteers. Cells were not sorted; total RNA input targeted about 1 to 1000 ng. The CDR3 runs 17 residues. V was cut by 0 bases and J by 1 base, with 18 bases left in between. CDR1 is DFQATT and CDR2 is SNEGSKA in the germline V gene (reference sequence). Ten or more counts support this clonotype. As yet, its antigen is unknown.

Regarding the study as a whole: This RNA-based method may be sensitive to activation-related transcript changes.

The source of this sequence is a female donor in good health. The V call is TRBV20-1, the J call TRBJ1-1; no definite D call. The chain's CDR3 is CSARDRQSAGENTEAFF. The CDR3, as DNA: TGCAGTGCTAGAGATCGTCAGTCTGCTGGGGAGAACACTGAAGCTTTCTTT.